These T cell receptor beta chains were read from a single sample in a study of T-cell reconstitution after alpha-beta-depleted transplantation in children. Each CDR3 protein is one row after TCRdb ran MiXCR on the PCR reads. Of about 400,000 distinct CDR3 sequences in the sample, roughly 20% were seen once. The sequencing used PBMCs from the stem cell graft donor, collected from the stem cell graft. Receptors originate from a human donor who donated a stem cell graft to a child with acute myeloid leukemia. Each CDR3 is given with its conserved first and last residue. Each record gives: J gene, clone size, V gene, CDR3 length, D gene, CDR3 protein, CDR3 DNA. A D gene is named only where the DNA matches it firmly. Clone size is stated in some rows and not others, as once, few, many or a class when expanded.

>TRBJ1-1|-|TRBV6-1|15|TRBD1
CASSPGQGANTEAFF
TGTGCCAGCAGCCCCGGACAGGGGGCTAACACTGAAGCTTTCTTT
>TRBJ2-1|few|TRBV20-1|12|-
CSVVASYNEQFF
TGCAGTGTTGTCGCCTCCTACAATGAGCAGTTCTTC
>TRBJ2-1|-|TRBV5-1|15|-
CASSLGPAENNEQFF
TGCGCCAGCAGCTTGGGCCCGGCCGAAAACAATGAGCAGTTCTTC
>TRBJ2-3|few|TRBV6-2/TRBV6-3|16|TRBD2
CASSRLTSGNRDTQYF
TGTGCCAGCAGTCGGCTGACTAGCGGGAATCGGGATACGCAGTATTTT
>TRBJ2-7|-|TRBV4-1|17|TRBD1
CASSQDRSDRGSYEQYF
TGCGCCAGCAGCCAAGATCGGAGTGACAGGGGCTCCTACGAGCAGTACTTC
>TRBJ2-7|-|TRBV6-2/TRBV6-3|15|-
CASSYPRGDTYEQYF
TGTGCCAGCAGTTATCCGAGGGGGGATACCTACGAGCAGTACTTC
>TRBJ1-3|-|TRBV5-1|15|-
CASRPGLSSGNTIYF
TGCGCCAGCAGACCAGGTCTTAGCTCTGGAAACACCATATATTTT
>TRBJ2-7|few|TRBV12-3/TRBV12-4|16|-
CASSFPRDGLSYEQYF
TGTGCCAGCAGTTTCCCCCGGGACGGCCTCTCCTACGAGCAGTACTTC
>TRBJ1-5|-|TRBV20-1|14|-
CSANPGDSNQPQHF
TGCAGTGCTAACCCCGGCGATAGCAATCAGCCCCAGCATTTT
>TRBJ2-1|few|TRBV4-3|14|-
CASSQQRSYNEQFF
TGCGCCAGCAGCCAACAGCGGTCCTACAATGAGCAGTTCTTC
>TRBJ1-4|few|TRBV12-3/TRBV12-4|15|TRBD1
CASSFSGTGEEKLFF
TGTGCCAGCAGTTTCTCCGGGACAGGGGAAGAAAAACTGTTTTTT
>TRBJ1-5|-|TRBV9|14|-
CASSVDRTNQPQHF
TGTGCCAGCAGCGTTGACAGGACAAATCAGCCCCAGCATTTT
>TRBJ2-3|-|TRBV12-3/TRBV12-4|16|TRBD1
CASSSPDRISTDTQYF
TGTGCCAGCAGTTCTCCGGACAGGATAAGCACAGATACGCAGTATTTT
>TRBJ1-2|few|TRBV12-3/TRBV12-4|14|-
CASSLSGLSYGYTF
TGTGCCAGCAGTTTATCCGGGTTGAGCTATGGCTACACCTTC
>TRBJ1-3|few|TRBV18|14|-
CASSPPVAENTIYF
TGTGCCAGCTCACCACCGGTGGCAGAAAACACCATATATTTT
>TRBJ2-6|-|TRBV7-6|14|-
CASSQGAGANVLTF
TGTGCCAGCAGCCAGGGCGCTGGGGCCAACGTCCTGACTTTC
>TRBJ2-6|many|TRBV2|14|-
CASGRGAGANVLTF
TGTGCCAGCGGTAGGGGGGCTGGGGCCAACGTCCTGACTTTC
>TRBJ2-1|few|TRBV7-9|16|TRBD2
CASSFVAATSIHEQFF
TGTGCCAGCAGCTTCGTCGCTGCGACTAGCATCCATGAGCAGTTCTTC
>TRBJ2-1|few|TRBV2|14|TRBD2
CASSDTGGYNEQFF
TGTGCCAGCAGTGATACGGGAGGCTACAATGAGCAGTTCTTC
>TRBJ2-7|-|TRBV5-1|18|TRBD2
CASSLRLAGAQISYEQYF
TGCGCCAGCAGCTTGCGGCTAGCGGGAGCCCAAATATCCTACGAGCAGTACTTC
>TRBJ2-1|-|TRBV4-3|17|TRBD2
CASSQDRSGRALNEQFF
TGCGCCAGCAGCCAAGATCGAAGCGGGAGAGCCCTCAATGAGCAGTTCTTC
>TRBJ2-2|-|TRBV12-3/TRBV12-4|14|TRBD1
CASRGTGGTGELFF
TGTGCCAGCAGAGGGACAGGGGGCACCGGGGAGCTGTTTTTT
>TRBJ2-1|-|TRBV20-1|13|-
CSARDHLSGEQFF
TGCAGTGCTAGAGACCACTTGAGTGGTGAGCAGTTCTTC
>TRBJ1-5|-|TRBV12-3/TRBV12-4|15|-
CASSSTRQGWQPQHF
TGTGCCAGCAGTTCGACTCGCCAGGGATGGCAGCCCCAGCATTTT
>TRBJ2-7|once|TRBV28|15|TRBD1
CASRDLGTGGYEQYF
TGTGCCAGCAGAGACCTGGGGACAGGGGGGTACGAGCAGTACTTC
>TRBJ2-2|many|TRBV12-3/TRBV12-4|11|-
CASKIPGELFF
TGTGCCAGCAAAATCCCCGGGGAGCTGTTTTTT
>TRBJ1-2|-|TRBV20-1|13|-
CSAPDRKNYGYTF
TGCAGTGCACCAGACAGGAAAAACTATGGCTACACCTTC
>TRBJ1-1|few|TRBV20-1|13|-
CSARDPSGTEAFF
TGCAGTGCTAGAGACCCTTCGGGCACTGAAGCTTTCTTT
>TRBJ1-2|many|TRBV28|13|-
CASRSDSNYGYTF
TGTGCCAGCAGATCGGACAGTAACTATGGCTACACCTTC